This paragraph covers one T cell receptor (beta chain) sequence. Its antigen is unidentified. This sample is drawn from a study of shared clonotypes between healthy human individuals. Study-wide points: Compared with clonotypes that all four donors shared, non-shared clonotypes had lower generation probabilities. Rarefaction demonstrated incomplete sorted-subset sequencing despite large depth.

Trimming shortened V by 5 bases and J by 6 bases, and 14 bases separated the two germline ends. Germline V CDR1 and CDR2: SGHVS, FNYEAQ. The CDR3 is 14 amino acids. The data were produced by immunoSEQ multiplex PCR, yet TCRdb's version contains in-frame clones alone and is incomplete. The sample comprises about 1.5 million clones, 95% to 99% of which are singletons, and approximately 0.45% rests with the top ten. The specimen was naive CD4+ T cells sorted from blood. This sample's subset: CD45RA+ positively selected. The receptor was isolated from a young man in good health. This sequence joins TRBV7-6 and TRBJ2-1, with D possibly being TRBD2 (6 bases). CDR3 coding DNA: TGTGCCAGCAGCAGGAGGGCTAGCTTCAATGAGCAGTTCTTC. As protein: CASSRRASFNEQFF. Using reference TRBV7-6 and TRBJ2-1 for the parts outside the CDR3, the full variable domain is GAGVSQSPRYKVTKRGQDVALRCDPISGHVSLYWYRQALGQGPEFLTYFNYEAQQDKSGLPNDRFSAERPEGSISTLTIQRTEQRDSAMYRCASSRRASFNEQFFGPGTRLTVL.